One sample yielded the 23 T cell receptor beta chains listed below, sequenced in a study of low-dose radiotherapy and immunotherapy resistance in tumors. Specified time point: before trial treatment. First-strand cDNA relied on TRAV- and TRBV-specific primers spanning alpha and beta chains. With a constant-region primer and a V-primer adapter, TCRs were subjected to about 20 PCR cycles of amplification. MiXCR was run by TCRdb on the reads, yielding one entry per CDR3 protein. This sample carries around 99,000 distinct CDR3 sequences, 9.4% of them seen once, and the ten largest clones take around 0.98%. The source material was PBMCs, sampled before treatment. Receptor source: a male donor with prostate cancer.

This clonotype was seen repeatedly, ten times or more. This CDR3 is CSARFGHPGAEAFF. The CDR3 DNA is TGCAGTGCTAGATTTGGCCACCCGGGGGCTGAAGCTTTCTTT. V usage is TRBV20-1 and J usage is TRBJ1-1, with D perhaps matching TRBD1 (5 bases). The CDR3 loop spans 14 amino acids. The V and J ends lost 2 bases and 6 bases respectively, with 16 bases between them. The germline V gene has CDR1 DFQATT and CDR2 SNEGSKA (reference sequence).

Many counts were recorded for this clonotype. CDR3 nucleotide sequence: TGTGCCAGCAGCTTTCCGCCCGACATCTACTCTGGGGCCAACGTCCTGACTTTC. This gives the protein CASSFPPDIYSGANVLTF. The rearrangement links TRBV7-9 to TRBJ2-6; no reliable D call. Germline assignment: CDR1 SEHNR and CDR2 FQNEAQ (reference sequence). The CDR3 consists of 18 residues. Trimming removed 3 bases at V and 0 bases at J, with 15 bases between.

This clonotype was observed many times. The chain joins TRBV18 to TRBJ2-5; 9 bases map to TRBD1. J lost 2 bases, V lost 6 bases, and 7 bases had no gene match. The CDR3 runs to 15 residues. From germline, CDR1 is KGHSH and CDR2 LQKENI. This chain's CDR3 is CASSSEQGAQETQYF. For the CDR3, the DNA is TGTGCCAGCTCGTCCGAACAGGGGGCACAAGAGACCCAGTACTTC.

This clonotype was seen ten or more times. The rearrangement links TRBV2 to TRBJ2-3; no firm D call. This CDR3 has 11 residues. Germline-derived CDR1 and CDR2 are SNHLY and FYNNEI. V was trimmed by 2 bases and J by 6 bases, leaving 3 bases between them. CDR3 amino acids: CASSEKDTQYF. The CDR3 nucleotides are TGTGCCAGCAGTGAAAAGGATACGCAGTATTTT.

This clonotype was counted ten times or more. CDR3 residues: CSARNEGSPDTQYF. The CDR3 coding sequence is TGCAGTGCTCGTAATGAGGGGTCCCCAGATACGCAGTATTTT. V is TRBV20-1 and J is TRBJ2-3, with D perhaps given as TRBD1 or TRBD2 (5 bases each). V lost 5 bases and J 4 bases, leaving 16 bases between the germline ends. The CDR3 runs to 14 residues. Germline CDR1 is DFQATT and CDR2 is SNEGSKA (reference sequence).

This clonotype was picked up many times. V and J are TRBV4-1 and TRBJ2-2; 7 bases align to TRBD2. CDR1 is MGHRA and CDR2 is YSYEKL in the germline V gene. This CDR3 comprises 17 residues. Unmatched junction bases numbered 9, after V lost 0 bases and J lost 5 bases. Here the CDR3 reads CASSQDGGGMRTGELFF. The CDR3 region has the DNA TGCGCCAGCAGCCAAGATGGGGGGGGGATGAGGACCGGGGAGCTGTTTTTT.

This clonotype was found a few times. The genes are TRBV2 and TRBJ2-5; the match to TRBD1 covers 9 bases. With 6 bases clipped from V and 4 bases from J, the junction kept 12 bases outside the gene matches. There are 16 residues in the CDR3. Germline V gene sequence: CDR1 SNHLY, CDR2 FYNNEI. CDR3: CASSDLGTGPLETQYF. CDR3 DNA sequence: TGTGCCAGCAGCGACCTTGGGACAGGGCCTTTAGAGACCCAGTACTTC.

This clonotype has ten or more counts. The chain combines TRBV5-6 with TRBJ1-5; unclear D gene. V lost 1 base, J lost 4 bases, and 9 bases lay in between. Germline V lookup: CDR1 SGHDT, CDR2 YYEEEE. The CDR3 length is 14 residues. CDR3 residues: CASSLLGSNQPQHF. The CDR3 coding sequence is TGTGCCAGCAGCTTGCTCGGTTCGAATCAGCCCCAGCATTTT.

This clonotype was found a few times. In DNA, the CDR3 is TGCGCCAGCACGAGCACGCCGGGGAATGAAAAACTGTTTTTT. It specifies CASTSTPGNEKLFF. This chain connects TRBV5-1 to TRBJ1-4; D not resolved. CDR1 is SGHRS and CDR2 is YFSETQ in the germline V gene. V lost 6 bases to trimming and J lost 5 bases, with 14 bases between them. CDR3 length equals 14 residues.

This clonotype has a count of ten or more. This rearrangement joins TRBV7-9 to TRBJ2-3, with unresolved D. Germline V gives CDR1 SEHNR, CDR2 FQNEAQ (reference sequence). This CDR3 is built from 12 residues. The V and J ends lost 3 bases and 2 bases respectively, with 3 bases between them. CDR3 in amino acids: CASSLPTDTQYF. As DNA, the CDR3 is TGTGCCAGCAGCTTGCCCACAGATACGCAGTATTTT.

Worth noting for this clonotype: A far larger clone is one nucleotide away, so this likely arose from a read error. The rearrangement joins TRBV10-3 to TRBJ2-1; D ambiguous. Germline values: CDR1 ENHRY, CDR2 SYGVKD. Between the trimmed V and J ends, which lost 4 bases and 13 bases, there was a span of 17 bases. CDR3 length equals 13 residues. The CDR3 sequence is CAISGSEEETQFF. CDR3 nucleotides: TGTGCCATCAGTGGATCAGAGGAAGAGACCCAGTTCTTC.

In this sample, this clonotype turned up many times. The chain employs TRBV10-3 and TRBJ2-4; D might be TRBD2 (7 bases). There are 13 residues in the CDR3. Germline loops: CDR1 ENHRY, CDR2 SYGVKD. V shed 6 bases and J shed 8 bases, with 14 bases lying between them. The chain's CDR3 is CAISAGEGDIQYF. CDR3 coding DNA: TGTGCCATCAGCGCGGGAGAGGGGGACATTCAGTACTTC.

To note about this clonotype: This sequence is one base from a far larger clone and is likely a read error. The CDR3 DNA is TGTGCCGACCAAGCCGGCAGGGGAGTCCCCACAGATACGCAGTATTTT. Encoded protein: CADQAGRGVPTDTQYF. The chain links TRBV13 to TRBJ2-3; the D gene is possibly TRBD1 (6 bases). Trimming pared 11 bases from V and 2 bases from J, leaving 23 bases between. CDR3 length equals 16 residues. Germline V CDR1 and CDR2: PRHDT, FYEKMQ (reference sequence).

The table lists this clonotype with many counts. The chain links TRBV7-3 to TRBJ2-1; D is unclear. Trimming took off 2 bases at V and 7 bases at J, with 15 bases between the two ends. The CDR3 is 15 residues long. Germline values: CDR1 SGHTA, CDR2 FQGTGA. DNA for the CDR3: TGTGCCAGCAGCTTAGAAGGGCTAGTCGGTAATGAGCAGTTCTTC. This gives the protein CASSLEGLVGNEQFF.

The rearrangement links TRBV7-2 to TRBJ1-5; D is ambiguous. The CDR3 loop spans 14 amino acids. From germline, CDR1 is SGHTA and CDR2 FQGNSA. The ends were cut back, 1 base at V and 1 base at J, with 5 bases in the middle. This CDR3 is CASSLVQSNQPQHF. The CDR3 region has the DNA TGTGCCAGCAGCTTAGTACAGAGCAATCAGCCCCAGCATTTT. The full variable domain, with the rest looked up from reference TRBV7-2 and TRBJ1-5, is GAGVSQSPSNKVTEKGKDVELRCDPISGHTALYWYRQSLGQGLEFLIYFQGNSAPDKSGLPSDRFSAERTGGSVSTLTIQRTQQEDSAVYLCASSLVQSNQPQHFGDGTRLSIL.

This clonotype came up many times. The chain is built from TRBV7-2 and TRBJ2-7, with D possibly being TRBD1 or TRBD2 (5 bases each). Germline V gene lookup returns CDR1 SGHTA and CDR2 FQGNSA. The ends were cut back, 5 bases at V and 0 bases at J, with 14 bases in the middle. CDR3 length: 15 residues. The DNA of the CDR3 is TGTGCCAGCAGCCCAAAGGGACGGAGCTCCTACGAGCAGTACTTC. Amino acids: CASSPKGRSSYEQYF.

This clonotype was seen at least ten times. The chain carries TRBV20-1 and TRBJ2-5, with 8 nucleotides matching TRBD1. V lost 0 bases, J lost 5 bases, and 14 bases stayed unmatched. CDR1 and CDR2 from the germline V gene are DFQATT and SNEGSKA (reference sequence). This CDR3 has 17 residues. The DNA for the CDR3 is TGCAGTGCTAGAGAGATTAGTCGGACAGGGAACCTTGAGACCCAGTACTTC. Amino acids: CSAREISRTGNLETQYF.

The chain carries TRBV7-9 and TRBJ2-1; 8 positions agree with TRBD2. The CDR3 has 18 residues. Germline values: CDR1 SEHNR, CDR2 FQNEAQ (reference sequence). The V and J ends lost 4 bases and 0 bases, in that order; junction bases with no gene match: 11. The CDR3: CASSSLGLGKSSYNEQFF. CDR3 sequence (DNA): TGTGCCAGCAGCTCATTGGGACTAGGCAAGAGCTCCTACAATGAGCAGTTCTTC.

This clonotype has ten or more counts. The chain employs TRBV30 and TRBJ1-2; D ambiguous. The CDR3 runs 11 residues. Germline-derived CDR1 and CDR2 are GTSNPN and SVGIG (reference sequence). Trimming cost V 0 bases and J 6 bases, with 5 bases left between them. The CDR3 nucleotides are TGTGCCTGGAGTGTTCCCAATGGCTACACCTTC. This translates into CAWSVPNGYTF.

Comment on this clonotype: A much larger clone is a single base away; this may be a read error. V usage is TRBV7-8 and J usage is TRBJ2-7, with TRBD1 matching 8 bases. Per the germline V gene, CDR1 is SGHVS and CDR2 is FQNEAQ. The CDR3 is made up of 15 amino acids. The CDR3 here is CASGFFTGGPYEQYF. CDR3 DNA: TGTGCCAGCGGCTTCTTTACAGGGGGACCCTACGAGCAGTACTTC.

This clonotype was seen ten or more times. The CDR3 loop reads CASSLAPAGGPHEQFF. Here the CDR3 DNA reads TGTGCCAGCAGCTTAGCGCCAGCGGGAGGGCCGCATGAGCAGTTCTTC. This chain uses TRBV7-9 with TRBJ2-1; TRBD2 matches at 10 bases. Germline values: CDR1 SEHNR, CDR2 FQNEAQ (reference sequence). After removal of 0 bases from V and 8 bases from J, the junction contained 7 bases not matched to a gene. This CDR3 spans 16 amino acids.

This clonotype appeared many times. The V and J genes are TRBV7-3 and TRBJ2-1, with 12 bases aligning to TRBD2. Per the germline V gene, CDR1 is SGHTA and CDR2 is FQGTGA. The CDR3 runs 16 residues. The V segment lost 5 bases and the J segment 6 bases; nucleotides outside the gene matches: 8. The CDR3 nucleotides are TGTGCCAGCAGCCTCGGACTAGCGGGACAAAGCAATGAGCAGTTCTTC. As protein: CASSLGLAGQSNEQFF.

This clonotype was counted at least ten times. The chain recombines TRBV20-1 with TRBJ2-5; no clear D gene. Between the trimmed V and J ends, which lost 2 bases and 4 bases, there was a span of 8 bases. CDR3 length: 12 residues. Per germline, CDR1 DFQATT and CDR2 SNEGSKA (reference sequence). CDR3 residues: CSARNSLETQYF. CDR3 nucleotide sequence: TGCAGTGCTAGAAACAGCTTAGAGACCCAGTACTTC.